The next 8 T cell receptor beta chains were all read from a single sample in a study of metastatic and nonmetastatic thyroid tumors. TCRdb called clones again from the PCR reads with MiXCR. The sample consists of approximately 41,000 clones, approximately 25% of them appearing once. None of the patients had undergone any treatment ahead of thyroid surgery. Sequencing was performed on tumor tissue. These receptors came from a female donor with papillary thyroid cancer or a benign thyroid nodule (not recorded which). Some clones in this sample may be carry-over from other donors' samples.

This clone was counted at least ten times. This sequence joins TRBV7-9 and TRBJ2-1; no reliable D call. The germline V gene has CDR1 SEHNR and CDR2 FQNEAQ (reference sequence). V gave up 0 bases and J gave up 6 bases, with 0 bases separating them. The CDR3 contains 11 residues. Here the CDR3 DNA reads TGTGCCAGCAGCTTAGCCAATGAGCAGTTCTTC. Translation gives CASSLANEQFF.

This clone has at least ten counts. V usage is TRBV6-1 and J usage is TRBJ1-2; possible D gene TRBD1, 6 bases. V was trimmed by 10 bases and J by 4 bases, leaving 25 bases between them. CDR3 length: 16 amino acids. CDR1 is MNHNS, CDR2 SASEGT, per germline. The DNA of the CDR3 is TGTGCCACCCCGAGGGGCTTAACGGACAGAACCTATGGCTACACCTTC. Protein sequence: CATPRGLTDRTYGYTF.

The genes are TRBV6-5 and TRBJ2-6, with 7 nucleotides matching TRBD1. The CDR3 spans 14 residues. Germline V gene lookup returns CDR1 MNHEY and CDR2 SVGAGI. After removal of 2 bases from V and 9 bases from J, the junction contained 4 bases not matched to a gene. CDR3 DNA: TGTGCCAGCAGTTACGACAGGGTAGACAACGTCCTGACTTTC. Residues: CASSYDRVDNVLTF.

The chain is built from TRBV6-1 and TRBJ1-2, with D hard to call. Trimming shortened V by 3 bases and J by 2 bases, and 4 bases separated the two germline ends. From germline, CDR1 is MNHNS and CDR2 SASEGT. The CDR3 spans 12 residues. This CDR3 reads CASSDANYGYTF. For the CDR3, the DNA is TGTGCCAGCAGTGATGCGAACTATGGCTACACCTTC.

This clone was observed at least ten times. This rearrangement joins TRBV20-1 to TRBJ2-2; 10 nucleotides align to TRBD2. The V segment lost 5 bases and the J segment 4 bases; nucleotides outside the gene matches: 7. Germline V lookup: CDR1 DFQATT, CDR2 SNEGSKA (reference sequence). CDR3 size: 15 residues. The CDR3 coding sequence is TGCAGTGCTCAGGAACTAGCGGGACCCACCGGGGAGCTGTTTTTT. It encodes CSAQELAGPTGELFF.

This clone appeared a few times. The chain combines TRBV5-6 with TRBJ2-3; no clear D gene. The V gene lost 1 base and the J gene lost 2 bases, with 8 bases spanning the gap. CDR1 is SGHDT, CDR2 YYEEEE, per germline. CDR3 length: 14 amino acids. CDR3 in DNA: TGTGCCAGCAGCTTGACTTTGAACACAGATACGCAGTATTTT. Its protein product is CASSLTLNTDTQYF. The full variable domain, its missing parts supplied by reference TRBV5-6 and TRBJ2-3, is DAGVTQSPTHLIKTRGQQVTLRCSPKSGHDTVSWYQQALGQGPQFIFQYYEEEERQRGNFPDRFSGHQFPNYSSELNVNALLLGDSALYLCASSLTLNTDTQYFGPGTRLTVL.

Ten or more counts support this clone. The rearrangement links TRBV19 to TRBJ2-2, with D maybe TRBD1 (5 bases). This CDR3 is built from 16 residues. V lost 4 bases, J lost 5 bases, and 17 bases lay in between. Per the germline V gene, CDR1 is LNHDA and CDR2 is SQIVND (reference sequence). The CDR3 sequence: CASSRIVGVGTGELFF. CDR3 in DNA: TGTGCCAGTAGTAGGATTGTAGGGGTGGGTACCGGGGAGCTGTTTTTT.

In regard to this clone: One end of the junction is discordant with germline, which a read error may explain. The sample contains more than one DNA sequence encoding this CDR3. The chain is built from TRBV5-1 and TRBJ2-3; 7 bases are a match to TRBD2. This CDR3 has 17 amino acids. Germline V gives CDR1 SGHRS, CDR2 YFSETQ. The CDR3 bases are TGCGCCAGCAGCACACGACTAGCTACTCCCCCGGGGGATACGCAGTATTTC. Translating gives CASSTRLATPPGDTQYF.